The 16 T cell receptor beta chains below come from one sample, sequenced in a study of regulatory T cells in long-lasting Graves disease. TCR beta libraries were built with iRepertoire HTBI primers and Arm-PCR of CDR3 regions. One entry per CDR3 protein results from TCRdb running MiXCR on the multiplex PCR reads. The sample holds about 530,000 distinct CDR3 sequences; around 15% are singletons and the top ten take more than 20%. As to time point: newly diagnosed GD, antithyroid drugs for less than 3 months. RNA from PBMCs was the source of the TCR library. These records were also assigned to another study, of T cells in Graves' hyperthyroidism and ophthalmopathy.

The sample was peripheral blood mononuclear cells (PBMCs), taken at new diagnosis, from a patient treated with antithyroid drugs. These receptors were collected from a middle-aged woman with Graves disease.

V usage is TRBV7-2 and J usage is TRBJ2-5; a possible D gene is TRBD1 (5 bases). The CDR3 sequence is 15 residues long. The germline gives CDR1 SGHTA, CDR2 FQGNSA. With 5 bases removed from V and 5 bases from J, the gap between germline ends came to 18 bases. CDR3 DNA sequence: TGTGCCAGCAGCCCCAATAGCCAGGGTTGGGAGACCCAGTACTTC. This translates into CASSPNSQGWETQYF. The whole variable domain, filled in from reference TRBV7-2 and TRBJ2-5, reads GAGVSQSPSNKVTEKGKDVELRCDPISGHTALYWYRQSLGQGLEFLIYFQGNSAPDKSGLPSDRFSAERTGGSVSTLTIQRTQQEDSAVYLCASSPNSQGWETQYFGPGTRLLVL.

There are many counts of this clonotype. The chain employs TRBV5-1 and TRBJ2-3; the match to TRBD1 covers 8 bases. The CDR3 loop spans 14 amino acids. The ends lost 4 bases at V and 5 bases at J; junction bases unmatched: 6. CDR1 SGHRS and CDR2 YFSETQ come from the germline V gene. This CDR3 is CASSLTGVGDTQYF. As DNA, the CDR3 is TGCGCCAGCAGCCTGACAGGGGTTGGAGATACGCAGTATTTT.

The gene calls are TRBV4-2 and TRBJ2-1; TRBD1 agrees at 7 bases. The last part of the DNA fits TRBJ2-5 better; the J call may be wrong. The length of the CDR3 is 13 residues. The germline V gene has CDR1 LGHNA and CDR2 YNFKEQ. Here the CDR3 DNA reads TGTGCCAGCAGCCGCCCAGGGGGAGAGACCCAGTACTTC. It encodes CASSRPGGETQYF.

This clonotype has a count of ten or more. V usage is TRBV12-5 and J usage is TRBJ1-5, with a tentative D call TRBD1 (5 bases). The germline CDR1 and CDR2 sequences are LGHNT and FRNRAP. The CDR3 has 16 residues. Between the trimmed V and J ends, which lost 0 bases and 5 bases, there was a span of 14 bases. CDR3 nucleotides: TGTGCTAGTGGTTTGGTCGAGGGGACGGGGGATCAGCCCCAGCATTTT. This codes for CASGLVEGTGDQPQHF.

This clonotype came up many times. The J gene is TRBJ2-7, the V gene TRBV19, with 7 bases fitting TRBD1. The length of the CDR3 is 18 residues. Trimming cost V 2 bases and J 0 bases; bases outside gene matches: 13. The germline CDR1 and CDR2 sequences are LNHDA and SQIVND (reference sequence). The CDR3 DNA is TGTGCCAGTAGTATAACGTTAAGACAGGGAAGGATCTCCTACGAGCAGTACTTC. This gives the protein CASSITLRQGRISYEQYF.

This clonotype was seen a few times. The chain couples TRBV6-1 to TRBJ2-1; possibly TRBD1 for D (5 bases). Germline values: CDR1 MNHNS, CDR2 SASEGT. This CDR3 spans 15 amino acids. V was shortened by 6 bases and J by 10 bases, with 22 bases between the two germline ends. The CDR3 nucleotides are TGTGCCAGCAGGGCCGGGCAGGGCGGTCGTGGCGAGCAGTTCTTC. Translation: CASRAGQGGRGEQFF.

This rearrangement joins TRBV6-5 to TRBJ1-5; D gene ambiguous. CDR3 length: 15 amino acids. V lost 0 bases to trimming and J lost 4 bases, with 10 bases between them. CDR1 is MNHEY, CDR2 SVGAGI, per germline. DNA for the CDR3: TGTGCCAGCAGTTACTCGAAGGGCTATAATCAGCCCCAGCATTTT. Amino acid sequence: CASSYSKGYNQPQHF.

This clonotype has ten or more counts. The chain employs TRBV11-2 and TRBJ2-5; D is perhaps TRBD2 (6 bases). Germline CDR1 SGHAT, CDR2 FQNNGV. Trimming took off 5 bases at V and 3 bases at J, with 13 bases between the two ends. The CDR3 contains 14 residues. DNA of the CDR3: TGTGCCAGCAGCCGCCCCGGGAGAAAAGAGACCCAGTACTTC. Protein sequence: CASSRPGRKETQYF.

This CDR3 is CASSIWAGGLTPRANVLTF. The CDR3 nucleotides read TGTGCCAGTAGTATCTGGGCAGGGGGACTCACGCCTAGGGCCAACGTCCTGACTTTC. The chain is built from TRBV19 and TRBJ2-6, with D maybe TRBD1 (7 bases). The CDR3 runs to 19 residues. Germline V gene sequence: CDR1 LNHDA, CDR2 SQIVND (reference sequence). V shed 3 bases and J shed 5 bases, with 23 bases lying between them.

This clonotype was seen many times. The chain joins TRBV11-2 to TRBJ2-1; D possibly matches TRBD1 or TRBD2 (6 bases each). CDR1 is SGHAT and CDR2 is FQNNGV in the germline V gene. V was pared by 4 bases and J by 2 bases, with 18 bases between. The CDR3 is 17 amino acids. This CDR3 reads CASSSRGRQGTYNEQFF. The CDR3 DNA follows: TGTGCCAGCAGCTCGAGGGGGAGGCAGGGAACCTACAATGAGCAGTTCTTC.

The chain uses TRBV4-1 and TRBJ2-7, with 9 bases aligning to TRBD1. From germline, CDR1 is MGHRA and CDR2 YSYEKL. V shed 1 base and J 5 bases; nucleotides not matched to a gene: 6. The CDR3 has 15 residues. CDR3 DNA sequence: TGCGCCAGCAGCCAAGCGGGACAGGGCAGCAACGAGCAGTACTTC. It codes for CASSQAGQGSNEQYF.

The V gene is TRBV20-1, the J gene TRBJ2-1; a weak D match, TRBD2 (6 bases). The V gene lost 0 bases and the J gene lost 4 bases, with 13 bases spanning the gap. The CDR3 runs to 15 residues. Germline CDR1 is DFQATT and CDR2 is SNEGSKA (reference sequence). The CDR3 DNA reads TGCAGTGCTAGAGATCTTGGGGGGAGGTACAATGAGCAGTTCTTC. Translated, it gives CSARDLGGRYNEQFF.

Turning to this clonotype: This could be a read error, since a much larger clone is one nucleotide away. The chain uses TRBV7-3 and TRBJ1-2; D may be TRBD1 (6 bases). The CDR3 spans 14 residues. Per germline, CDR1 SGHTA and CDR2 FQGTGA. DNA of the CDR3: TGTGCCAGCAGCCCTCAGGGTGGGGGCGGGAGCTACATCTTC. As protein: CASSPQGGGGSYIF.

This clonotype turned up a few times. V gene TRBV19 combines with J gene TRBJ1-5, with D unclear. CDR1 and CDR2 from the germline V gene are LNHDA and SQIVND (reference sequence). This CDR3 contains 15 residues. The V gene lost 3 bases and the J gene lost 2 bases, with 11 bases spanning the gap. CDR3 in DNA: TGTGCCAGTAGTATTCTTGGGGTCGGCAATCAGCCCCAGCATTTT. Translating gives CASSILGVGNQPQHF.

Written as DNA, the CDR3 is TGTGCCAGCAGCAGCAAGGGGCCCTCCTACAATGAGCAGTTCTTC. Residues: CASSSKGPSYNEQFF. The chain is built from TRBV7-9 and TRBJ2-1; D is perhaps TRBD1 (5 bases). The CDR3 is made up of 15 amino acids. Trimming stripped 5 bases from V and 0 bases from J, with 11 bases between. CDR1 and CDR2 from the germline V gene are SEHNR and FQNEAQ (reference sequence).

Many counts were recorded for this clonotype. The chain couples TRBV28 to TRBJ2-5; either TRBD1 or TRBD2 may fit D (5 bases each). CDR3 length equals 18 residues. The germline gives CDR1 MDHEN, CDR2 SYDVKM. The V gene lost 5 bases and the J gene lost 4 bases, with 26 bases spanning the gap. The CDR3: CASSPLIRDPSGRETQYF. In nucleotides, the CDR3 is TGTGCCAGCAGTCCATTGATCCGGGACCCATCGGGGCGAGAGACCCAGTACTTC.